These 30 T cell receptor beta chains came from one sample sequenced in a study of a mutant IDH1 vaccine in newly diagnosed glioma. These receptors have no known antigen. Sequenced by immunoSEQ multiplex PCR; TCRdb stores in-frame clones only, minus some. The sample has 53,000 or so clones, approximately 80% seen once. Sample time point: week 35, safety follow-up. What each vaccine dose contained was 300 ug of mutant IDH1 20-mer peptide, accompanied by topical imiquimod. Material: PBMCs, obtained from a glioma patient whose treatment included an IDH1 peptide vaccine. All receptors come from a man aged 35 to 55 with glioma.

This chain uses TRBV30 with TRBJ2-5; no clear D gene. V lost 3 bases, J lost 5 bases, and 13 bases lay in between. The CDR3 totals 13 residues. Germline CDR1 is GTSNPN and CDR2 is SVGIG (reference sequence). CDR3 protein: CAWRSGLRETQYF. The DNA for the CDR3 is TGTGCCTGGAGAAGTGGCCTGAGGGAGACCCAGTACTTC.

This sequence joins TRBV19 and TRBJ1-1; the D gene is possibly TRBD1 (6 bases). Germline V gene sequence: CDR1 LNHDA, CDR2 SQIVND (reference sequence). V lost 5 bases, J lost 1 base, and 8 bases lay in between. The CDR3 spans 13 residues. In DNA form, the CDR3 reads TGTGCCAGTAGTGAACAGGGGAACACTGAAGCTTTCTTT. Its protein is CASSEQGNTEAFF.

The chain couples TRBV7-8 to TRBJ2-1, with 15 bases matching TRBD2. The V gene's germline CDR1 is SGHVS and CDR2 FQNEAQ. The CDR3 extends over 18 amino acids. The V gene end was trimmed by 4 bases and the J gene end by 0 bases; junction bases not matched to a gene: 4. The CDR3 DNA is TGTGCCAGCAGCTCAGGACTAGCGGGGGGGAGCTCCTACAATGAGCAGTTCTTC. Its protein is CASSSGLAGGSSYNEQFF. Full variable domain (outside the CDR3, taken from reference TRBV7-8 and TRBJ2-1): GAGVSQSPRYKVAKRGQDVALRCDPISGHVSLFWYQQALGQGPEFLTYFQNEAQLDKSGLPSDRFFAERPEGSVSTLKIQRTQQEDSAVYLCASSSGLAGGSSYNEQFFGPGTRLTVL.

The J gene is TRBJ1-6, the V gene TRBV7-2, with TRBD1 as a possible D gene (6 bases). Germline V gene sequence: CDR1 SGHTA, CDR2 FQGNSA. The CDR3 has 15 residues. V was shortened by 4 bases and J by 8 bases, with 15 bases between the two germline ends. The CDR3 reads CASSWGQGGHSPLHF. For the CDR3, the DNA is TGTGCCAGCAGCTGGGGACAAGGGGGACATTCACCCCTCCACTTT.

This clone was seen only a few times. The chain is built from TRBV7-9 and TRBJ1-4; 7 bases are a match to TRBD1. The CDR3 sequence is 14 residues long. Germline V gene data show CDR1 as SEHNR and CDR2 as FQNEAQ (reference sequence). V was clipped by 6 bases and J by 0 bases; unmatched bases: 1. The CDR3 spells CASRGTATNEKLFF. CDR3 bases: TGTGCCAGCAGAGGGACAGCAACTAATGAAAAACTGTTTTTT.

The CDR3 DNA follows: TGTGCCAGTAGTATAGCGGCAGGGAGCTATGGCTACACCTTC. Translated: CASSIAAGSYGYTF. This chain joins TRBV19 and TRBJ1-2; D may be TRBD1 (5 bases). The CDR3 spans 14 residues. V lost 1 base to trimming and J lost 4 bases, with 10 bases between them. From germline, CDR1 is LNHDA and CDR2 SQIVND (reference sequence).

The chain is built from TRBV18 and TRBJ1-2, with 10 bases that match TRBD1. The CDR3 contains 17 residues. Trimming removed 3 bases from V and 6 bases from J; junction bases left unmatched: 13. CDR1 and CDR2 (germline): KGHSH, LQKENI. CDR3 nucleotide sequence: TGTGCCAGCTCACCCCGGGCCCGGGACAGGGGCAGTGATGGCTACACCTTC. Translation gives CASSPRARDRGSDGYTF. Full variable domain (outside the CDR3, taken from reference TRBV18 and TRBJ1-2): NAGVMQNPRHLVRRRGQEARLRCSPMKGHSHVYWYRQLPEEGLKFMVYLQKENIIDESGMPKERFSAEFPKEGPSILRIQQVVRGDSAAYFCASSPRARDRGSDGYTFGSGTRLTVV.

In DNA form, the CDR3 reads TGTGCCATCAGTGAGTCGGCGGGAACAACTGAAGCTTTCTTT. Amino acids: CAISESAGTTEAFF. The V gene is TRBV10-3, the J gene TRBJ1-1; D call uncertain. The CDR3 sequence is 14 residues long. V was shortened by 0 bases and J by 5 bases, with 10 bases between the two germline ends. In germline, CDR1 is ENHRY, CDR2 SYGVKD.

Only one count was recorded for this clone. The V and J genes are TRBV6-5 and TRBJ1-1; 9 bases align to TRBD1. J lost 3 bases, V lost 1 base, and 3 bases had no gene match. The CDR3 sequence is 15 residues long. Germline assignment: CDR1 MNHEY and CDR2 SVGAGI. This chain's CDR3 is CASSYFTGGDTEAFF. The CDR3 region has the DNA TGTGCCAGCAGTTACTTCACAGGGGGCGACACTGAAGCTTTCTTT.

This clone was found a few times. The V and J genes are TRBV5-1 and TRBJ1-3; no firm D call. The CDR3 runs 16 residues. Germline CDR1 reads SGHRS; CDR2 reads YFSETQ. The V and J ends lost 2 bases and 0 bases respectively, with 12 bases between them. CDR3 sequence (DNA): TGCGCCAGCAGCTTAGTGTACAGACCCTCTGGAAACACCATATATTTT. Its protein product is CASSLVYRPSGNTIYF.

The chain carries TRBV6-1 and TRBJ2-7; a possible D gene is TRBD2 (5 bases). In germline, CDR1 is MNHNS, CDR2 SASEGT. Trimming took off 7 bases at V and 3 bases at J, with 13 bases between the two ends. The CDR3 spans 13 residues. CDR3 loop: CASTGLKNYEQYF. CDR3 nucleotides: TGTGCCAGCACTGGACTTAAAAACTACGAGCAGTACTTC.

The chain has TRBV6-5 and TRBJ1-6, with TRBD1 matching over 8 bases. Germline V gene lookup returns CDR1 MNHEY and CDR2 SVGAGI. Trimming cost V 6 bases and J 13 bases; bases outside gene matches: 11. The CDR3 sequence is 14 residues long. CDR3 nucleotides: TGTGCCAGCAGCCAAGGGTCACAGGGGGTTCCCCTCCACTTT. Protein product: CASSQGSQGVPLHF.

This chain links TRBV2 with TRBJ2-7; 7 nucleotides match TRBD1. CDR1 is SNHLY and CDR2 is FYNNEI in the germline V gene. Losses at the gene ends were 6 bases for V and 2 bases for J; bases not matched to a gene: 1. The CDR3 length is 12 residues. The CDR3 coding sequence is TGTGCCAGCAGGGACAGGACCTACGAGCAGTACTTC. This encodes CASRDRTYEQYF.

The chain recombines TRBV5-4 with TRBJ1-6; D remains unclear. V was pared by 0 bases and J by 7 bases, with 14 bases between. CDR1 and CDR2 from the germline V gene are SGHNT and YYREEE (reference sequence). The CDR3 covers 16 residues. CDR3 bases: TGTGCCAGCAGCTTGGTGTCTACAATGGGGAATTCACCCCTCCACTTT. The encoded protein is CASSLVSTMGNSPLHF.

The chain links TRBV11-2 to TRBJ2-7; TRBD1 matches at 11 bases. Germline CDR1 SGHAT, CDR2 FQNNGV. With 6 bases clipped from V and 7 bases from J, the junction kept 11 bases outside the gene matches. CDR3 length: 15 residues. In nucleotides, the CDR3 is TGTGCCAGCAGACCTACCGGGACAGGGGGAGGGGAGCAGTACTTC. As protein: CASRPTGTGGGEQYF.

The genes are TRBV9 and TRBJ2-6; D perhaps matches TRBD2 (6 bases). This CDR3 region has 16 residues. Trimming left V 0 bases short and J 1 base short, with 8 bases between. Germline V CDR1 and CDR2: SGDLS, YYNGEE. CDR3 residues: CASSVAAGSGANVLTF. CDR3 nucleotides: TGTGCCAGCAGCGTAGCGGCGGGGTCTGGGGCCAACGTCCTGACTTTC.

The V call is TRBV19, the J call TRBJ2-2; 7 nucleotides agree with TRBD2. V shed 0 bases and J 4 bases; nucleotides not matched to a gene: 5. CDR3 size: 16 residues. The V gene's germline CDR1 is LNHDA and CDR2 SQIVND (reference sequence). DNA of the CDR3: TGTGCCAGTAGTATAGAGGCGGGGGTTAGCACCGGGGAGCTGTTTTTT. Translating gives CASSIEAGVSTGELFF. Looking up the rest from reference TRBV19 and TRBJ2-2 gives the full variable domain: DGGITQSPKYLFRKEGQNVTLSCEQNLNHDAMYWYRQDPGQGLRLIYYSQIVNDFQKGDIAEGYSVSREKKESFPLTVTSAQKNPTAFYLCASSIEAGVSTGELFFGEGSRLTVL.

This chain uses TRBV7-2 with TRBJ2-7, with TRBD1 matching 7 bases. Germline V gene lookup returns CDR1 SGHTA and CDR2 FQGNSA. The J segment lost 5 bases and the V segment lost 5 bases, leaving 9 bases of the junction unmatched. The CDR3 totals 14 residues. CDR3 sequence: CASSTYVQGNEQYF. In DNA form, the CDR3 reads TGTGCCAGCAGCACTTACGTACAGGGGAACGAGCAGTACTTC.

The sample holds one count of this clone. The chain links TRBV13 to TRBJ1-1; tentatively, D is TRBD1 (6 bases). The CDR3 covers 16 residues. V lost 2 bases, J lost 1 base, and 14 bases lay in between. Germline V gives CDR1 PRHDT, CDR2 FYEKMQ (reference sequence). The CDR3 region has the DNA TGTGCCAGCAGCTTACGTGCCAAGACAGGGAACACTGAAGCTTTCTTT. It yields the protein CASSLRAKTGNTEAFF. The complete variable domain, with remaining parts taken from reference TRBV13 and TRBJ1-1, reads AAGVIQSPRHLIKEKRETATLKCYPIPRHDTVYWYQQGPGQDPQFLISFYEKMQSDKGSIPDRFSAQQFSDYHSELNMSSLELGDSALYFCASSLRAKTGNTEAFFGQGTRLTVV.

The CDR3 region has the DNA TGCGCCAGCAGCTTGGTCGGGGTGGCTGGGACCGGGGAGCTGTTTTTT. This encodes CASSLVGVAGTGELFF. V and J are TRBV5-1 and TRBJ2-2; TRBD2 is a possible D gene (5 bases). Germline CDR1 and CDR2: SGHRS and YFSETQ. CDR3 length equals 16 residues. Trimming pared 0 bases from V and 5 bases from J, leaving 14 bases between.

In its sample, this clone was seen a few times. The rearrangement uses TRBV20-1 and TRBJ1-1; D is uncertain. Germline CDR1 and CDR2: DFQATT and SNEGSKA (reference sequence). Trimming pared 4 bases from V and 7 bases from J, leaving 10 bases between. The CDR3 covers 11 residues. CDR3 protein: CSATGSGEAFF. CDR3 bases: TGCAGTGCTACGGGGTCGGGTGAAGCTTTCTTT.

The chain combines TRBV14 with TRBJ1-1; D uncertain. The CDR3 has 14 amino acids. The germline gives CDR1 SGHDN, CDR2 FVKESK. V was pared by 2 bases and J by 0 bases, with 7 bases between. Here the CDR3 reads CASSQPGMNTEAFF. Here the CDR3 DNA reads TGTGCCAGCAGCCAACCGGGTATGAACACTGAAGCTTTCTTT.

This chain connects TRBV19 to TRBJ1-1; 9 nucleotides align to TRBD1. The CDR3 extends over 14 amino acids. Looked up from germline, CDR1 is LNHDA and CDR2 is SQIVND (reference sequence). V gave up 5 bases and J gave up 2 bases; unmatched junction bases: 3. The CDR3, as DNA: TGTGCCAGTAGTCGGGACAGGGTAAACACTGAAGCTTTCTTT. It yields the protein CASSRDRVNTEAFF. Looking up the rest from reference TRBV19 and TRBJ1-1 gives the full variable domain: DGGITQSPKYLFRKEGQNVTLSCEQNLNHDAMYWYRQDPGQGLRLIYYSQIVNDFQKGDIAEGYSVSREKKESFPLTVTSAQKNPTAFYLCASSRDRVNTEAFFGQGTRLTVV.

The CDR3 nucleotides read TGCGCCAGCAGCGCCGCCGGGACAGGGGGCAAAGATACGCAGTATTTT. As protein: CASSAAGTGGKDTQYF. This chain connects TRBV5-1 to TRBJ2-3, with TRBD1 identical over 12 bases. Germline CDR1 SGHRS, CDR2 YFSETQ. The CDR3 runs 16 residues. Trimming removed 4 bases from V and 5 bases from J; junction bases left unmatched: 8.

This chain connects TRBV29-1 to TRBJ2-6, with TRBD1 as a possible D gene (6 bases). Trimming stripped 6 bases from V and 1 base from J, with 16 bases between. CDR1 and CDR2 (germline): SQVTM, ANQGSEA. The CDR3 length is 16 residues. The CDR3: CSVKGHPYSGANVLTF. As DNA, the CDR3 is TGCAGCGTCAAGGGACACCCTTATTCTGGGGCCAACGTCCTGACTTTC. Together with reference TRBV29-1 and TRBJ2-6, the CDR3 gives the full variable domain: SAVISQKPSRDICQRGTSLTIQCQVDSQVTMMFWYRQQPGQSLTLIATANQGSEATYESGFVIDKFPISRPNLTFSTLTVSNMSPEDSSIYLCSVKGHPYSGANVLTFGAGSRLTVL.

This clone has just one count. The chain links TRBV6-5 to TRBJ2-1, with TRBD2 matching 11 bases. V lost 0 bases to trimming and J lost 2 bases; unmatched junction nucleotides: 0. The CDR3 is 16 residues long. In germline, CDR1 is MNHEY, CDR2 SVGAGI. The DNA of the CDR3 is TGTGCCAGCAGTTACTCTAGCGGGGGGGCCTACAATGAGCAGTTCTTC. Its protein is CASSYSSGGAYNEQFF.

J is TRBJ1-3 and V is TRBV18; no clear D gene. The V gene lost 3 bases and the J gene lost 4 bases, with 10 bases spanning the gap. This CDR3 is built from 14 residues. The germline gives CDR1 KGHSH, CDR2 LQKENI. In DNA, the CDR3 is TGTGCCAGCTCACCCGCAGTGGTGGGAAACACCATATATTTT. This sequence encodes CASSPAVVGNTIYF.

The CDR3 here is CASSTLDGSNQPQHF. The CDR3, as DNA: TGTGCCAGTAGTACCCTGGACGGTAGCAATCAGCCCCAGCATTTT. V is TRBV19 and J is TRBJ1-5, with D uncertain. The germline V and J ends were trimmed by 4 bases and 0 bases, with 10 bases remaining between them. Germline V gives CDR1 LNHDA, CDR2 SQIVND (reference sequence). The CDR3 has 15 amino acids.

This clone has only a few counts. This chain links TRBV5-1 with TRBJ2-4; 10 nucleotides align to TRBD1. The junction had 8 bases not matched to a gene; V was cut back by 3 bases and J by 5 bases. CDR3 length equals 16 residues. CDR1 and CDR2 from the germline V gene are SGHRS and YFSETQ. CDR3 loop: CASSYRGGTGENIQYF. CDR3 coding DNA: TGCGCCAGCAGCTACCGGGGGGGGACAGGGGAAAACATTCAGTACTTC.

This chain connects TRBV6-1 to TRBJ2-1; D may be TRBD2 (6 bases). Looked up from germline, CDR1 is MNHNS and CDR2 is SASEGT. The V and J ends lost 2 bases and 0 bases respectively, with 17 bases between them. The CDR3 sequence is 18 residues long. The CDR3 loop is CASSEFWGGESSYNEQFF. In DNA, the CDR3 is TGTGCCAGCAGTGAATTCTGGGGCGGGGAGAGCTCCTACAATGAGCAGTTCTTC.